This T cell receptor beta chain was retrieved from a study of beta chain features in type 1 diabetes. The study reverse transcribed the entire isolated RNA, so it sequenced expressed TCRB transcripts. Reads from naive, central memory and regulatory T cell samples averaged roughly 3.6 million. Clones were read by immunoSEQ multiplex PCR, and TCRdb kept only the in-frame ones, dropping some. Of hundreds of thousands of clones listed, more than 13% are singletons. Study observations and caveats: A moderate, significant TCRB CDR3 shortening appeared in type 1 diabetes across four CD4+ subsets. Cells with high TCR expression could be over-represented by cDNA sequencing.

The collection from each donor was one heparinised blood draw averaging roughly 100 mL. Sorted populations all exceeded 98% purity. Notes on this clone: Its antigen is undetermined.

CDR1 is SEHNR, CDR2 FQNEAQ, per germline (reference sequence). V dropped 10 bases and J dropped 1 base, with 7 bases sitting between them. This CDR3 has 12 residues. The specimen was naive CD4+ T cells from blood. This chain links TRBV7-9 with TRBJ2-2, with D possibly being TRBD2 (5 bases). This sequence originates from a man between 18 and 29 years old with type 1 diabetes. Here the CDR3 reads CAIRGNTGELFF. The CDR3 region has the DNA TGTGCCATCCGGGGGAACACCGGGGAGCTGTTTTTT.